This T cell receptor beta chain was identified during a study of response to subunit inactivated influenza vaccine. Study results and caveats: Authors proposed each seasonal influenza vaccination draws in few new T cells.

Points on this clonotype: Its antigen is not known.

TCRdb itself ran the RT-PCR reads through MiXCR, one entry per CDR3 protein. The table has about 700,000 distinct CDR3 sequences, 11% to 15% seen once. With V trimmed by 6 bases and J by 4 bases, 7 bases remained unmatched. The CDR3 covers 13 residues. Germline loops: CDR1 DFQATT, CDR2 SNEGSKA (reference sequence). The V gene is TRBV20-1, the J gene TRBJ2-7, with 9 bases aligning to TRBD2. This sequence originates from a man aged 45-65 years who received an inactivated influenza vaccine. This specimen was PBMCs from blood, taken 14 to 15 days before vaccination. CDR3 sequence: CSAILAGEYEQYF. The CDR3 DNA is TGCAGTGCCATCTTAGCGGGAGAATACGAGCAGTACTTC.